This is a list of T cell receptor beta chains from one sample in a study of metastatic and nonmetastatic thyroid tumors. MiXCR re-clonotyped the PCR reads for TCRdb. This sample has more than 40,000 clones, with roughly 15% found just once. Material for sequencing was blood. Receptor source: a female donor with papillary thyroid cancer or a benign thyroid nodule (not recorded which). Some clones in this sample may be carry-over from other donors' samples. Each CDR3 is given with its conserved first and last residue. A D gene is named only where the DNA matches it firmly. Not every row has a clone size; where given, it reads once, few, many or a size class.

D | size | J | V | CDR3 | DNA
TRBD2 | NA | TRBJ2-6 | TRBV28 | CASRSAGLAGGAGANVLTF | TGTGCCAGCAGGAGCGCGGGACTAGCGGGAGGGGCTGGGGCCAACGTCCTGACTTTC
NA | many | TRBJ1-4 | TRBV6-5 | CASSWYGTNEKLFF | TGTGCCAGCAGTTGGTACGGAACTAATGAAAAACTGTTTTTT
NA | many | TRBJ1-1 | TRBV6-4 | CASPAGLEAFF | TGTGCCAGCCCCGCGGGTCTCGAAGCTTTCTTT
NA | many | TRBJ1-1 | TRBV4-2 | CASSQDNRYGMNTEAFF | TGTGCCAGCAGCCAAGATAATCGATACGGCATGAACACTGAAGCTTTCTTT
TRBD1 | many | TRBJ2-3 | TRBV24-1 | CATSDPLGGHRGQEDTQYF | TGTGCCACCAGTGATCCGTTAGGGGGTCACAGGGGGCAGGAAGATACGCAGTATTTT
TRBD1 | many | TRBJ1-6 | TRBV7-9 | CASSLIGTGDSPLHF | TGTGCCAGCAGCTTAATAGGGACAGGGGACTCACCCCTCCACTTT
NA | NA | TRBJ2-7 | TRBV11-2 | CASSLSGGEQYF | TGTGCCAGCAGCTTATCCGGAGGGGAGCAGTACTTC
NA | many | TRBJ2-3 | TRBV11-2 | CASSLGGGASTDTQYF | TGTGCCAGCAGCTTAGGTGGGGGGGCTAGCACAGATACGCAGTATTTT
NA | many | TRBJ1-1 | TRBV6-1 | CASSESGKAEAFF | TGTGCCAGCAGTGAATCGGGGAAGGCTGAAGCTTTCTTT
TRBD2 | NA | TRBJ2-7 | TRBV28 | CASRGLAGGSDEVF | TGTGCCAGCAGAGGACTAGCGGGAGGATCCGATGAGGTCTTC
TRBD1 | NA | TRBJ2-1 | TRBV4-2 | CASSQGFTGGSNEQFF | TGTGCCAGCAGCCAAGGCTTTACAGGGGGGAGCAATGAGCAGTTCTTC
TRBD2 | many | TRBJ2-3 | TRBV2 | CASRPSGSGSDTQYF | TGTGCCAGCAGACCTAGCGGGAGTGGTTCAGATACGCAGTATTTT